Below are 9 T cell receptor beta chains sequenced from a single sample in a study of OX40 agonist ivuxolimab in advanced cancers. The assay was immunoSEQ multiplex PCR, and TCRdb's table has in-frame clones only and misses some. The sample contains about 24,000 clones, around four fifths of which appear only once. Sequenced material: CD4+ or CD8+ T cells sorted from blood, taken in a trial of the OX40 agonist ivuxolimab. These receptor sequences come from an adult with an advanced solid tumor such as melanoma, head and neck, liver or kidney cancer.

The chain uses TRBV9 and TRBJ1-3, with no clear D. Deletions cut 4 bases from V and 0 bases from J, with 8 bases between. The CDR3 covers 14 residues. Germline CDR1 SGDLS, CDR2 YYNGEE. The CDR3, as DNA: TGTGCCAGCAGCCCCACGGGCTCTGGAAACACCATATATTTT. It encodes CASSPTGSGNTIYF.

Only one count was recorded for this clone. This chain connects TRBV27 to TRBJ1-4; no reliable D call. This CDR3 has 13 amino acids. Germline V gene sequence: CDR1 MNHEY, CDR2 SMNVEV (reference sequence). V was clipped by 2 bases and J by 7 bases, with 8 bases between them. In nucleotides, the CDR3 is TGTGCCAGCAGTTTACTTAATCGTGAAAAACTGTTTTTT. Protein: CASSLLNREKLFF.

This clone was detected only a few times. The chain couples TRBV4-2 to TRBJ2-2; D is undetermined. The V end lost 5 bases, the J end lost 0 bases, and 10 bases lay between the germline ends. Germline V gene lookup returns CDR1 LGHNA and CDR2 YNFKEQ. This CDR3 comprises 15 residues. The CDR3 reads CASSVSPSNTGELFF. CDR3 coding DNA: TGTGCCAGCAGCGTGTCTCCCTCGAACACCGGGGAGCTGTTTTTT.

The J gene is TRBJ2-1, the V gene TRBV28; 8 nucleotides align to TRBD1. The length of the CDR3 is 14 residues. V lost 2 bases, J lost 7 bases, and 4 bases stayed unmatched. CDR1 MDHEN and CDR2 SYDVKM come from the germline V gene. CDR3 loop: CASSLIRGRNEQFF. The DNA of the CDR3 is TGTGCCAGCAGTTTAATCAGGGGGCGGAATGAGCAGTTCTTC.

This chain links TRBV11-2 with TRBJ2-7; the D call may be TRBD1 or TRBD2 (5 bases each). The CDR3 has 14 amino acids. From germline, CDR1 is SGHAT and CDR2 FQNNGV. V gave up 0 bases and J gave up 9 bases, with 15 bases separating them. The CDR3 DNA sequence: TGTGCCAGCAGCTTAGATCAGGGAGCCACGAGGCAGTACTTC. This encodes CASSLDQGATRQYF.

V and J are TRBV30 and TRBJ1-5; the D gene is possibly TRBD1 (5 bases). The CDR3 covers 14 residues. CDR1 and CDR2 (germline): GTSNPN, SVGIG (reference sequence). Deletions cut 3 bases from V and 2 bases from J, with 11 bases between. DNA of the CDR3: TGTGCCTGGAGGGGTCAGGGAGGCAATCAGCCCCAGCATTTT. Translating gives CAWRGQGGNQPQHF. The variable domain in full, with the rest retrieved from reference TRBV30 and TRBJ1-5, is SQTIHQWPATLVQPVGSPLSLECTVEGTSNPNLYWYRQAAGRGLQLLFYSVGIGQISSEVPQNLSASRPQDRQFILSSKKLLLSDSGFYLCAWRGQGGNQPQHFGDGTRLSIL.

The chain carries TRBV11-2 and TRBJ2-2; D might be TRBD1 (6 bases). With 5 bases removed from V and 0 bases from J, the gap between germline ends came to 10 bases. Per the germline V gene, CDR1 is SGHAT and CDR2 is FQNNGV. CDR3 length: 15 residues. CDR3 loop: CASSTQGSNTGELFF. CDR3 in DNA: TGTGCCAGCAGCACACAGGGTTCGAACACCGGGGAGCTGTTTTTT.

The rearrangement links TRBV9 to TRBJ2-3; 7 bases line up with TRBD2. CDR3 length: 17 amino acids. Trimming cost V 0 bases and J 4 bases; bases outside gene matches: 11. Per the germline V gene, CDR1 is SGDLS and CDR2 is YYNGEE. The chain's CDR3 is CASSVAGGSEGPDTQYF. The CDR3 DNA follows: TGTGCCAGCAGCGTAGCGGGAGGCAGCGAGGGTCCAGATACGCAGTATTTT.

The V and J genes are TRBV2 and TRBJ2-1; 8 nucleotides line up with TRBD2. This CDR3 is 14 amino acids long. The germline V gene encodes CDR1 SNHLY and CDR2 FYNNEI. J lost 7 bases, V lost 2 bases, and 4 bases had no gene match. CDR3: CASSEPGGRNEQFF. In nucleotides, the CDR3 is TGTGCCAGCAGTGAACCGGGAGGGAGGAATGAGCAGTTCTTC.